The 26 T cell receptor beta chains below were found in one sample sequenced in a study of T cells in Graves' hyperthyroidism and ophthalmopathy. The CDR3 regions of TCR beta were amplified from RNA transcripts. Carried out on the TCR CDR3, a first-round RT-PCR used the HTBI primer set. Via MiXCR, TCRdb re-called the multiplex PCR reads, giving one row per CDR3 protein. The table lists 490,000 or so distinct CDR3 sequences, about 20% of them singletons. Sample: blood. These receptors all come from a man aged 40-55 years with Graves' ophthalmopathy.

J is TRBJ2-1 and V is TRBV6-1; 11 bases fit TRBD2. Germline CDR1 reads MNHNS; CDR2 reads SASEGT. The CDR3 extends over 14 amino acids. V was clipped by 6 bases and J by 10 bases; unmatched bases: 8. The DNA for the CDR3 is TGTGCCAGCAGCTTAGCGGGGGGGCCTCGGGAGCAGTTCTTC. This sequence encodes CASSLAGGPREQFF.

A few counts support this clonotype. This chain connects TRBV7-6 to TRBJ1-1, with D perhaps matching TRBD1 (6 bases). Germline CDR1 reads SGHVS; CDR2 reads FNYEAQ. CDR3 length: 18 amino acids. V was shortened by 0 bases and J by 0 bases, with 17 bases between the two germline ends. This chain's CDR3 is CASSLAPQGLRMNTEAFF. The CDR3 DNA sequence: TGTGCCAGCAGCTTAGCGCCACAGGGTCTAAGAATGAACACTGAAGCTTTCTTT.

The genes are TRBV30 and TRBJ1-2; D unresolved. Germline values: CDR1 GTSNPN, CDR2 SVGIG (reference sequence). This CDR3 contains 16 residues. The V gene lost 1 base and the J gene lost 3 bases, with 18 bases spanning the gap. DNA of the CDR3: TGTGCCTGGAGTGGGGGTTGGACCCTAGAAGACTATGGCTACACCTTC. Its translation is CAWSGGWTLEDYGYTF.

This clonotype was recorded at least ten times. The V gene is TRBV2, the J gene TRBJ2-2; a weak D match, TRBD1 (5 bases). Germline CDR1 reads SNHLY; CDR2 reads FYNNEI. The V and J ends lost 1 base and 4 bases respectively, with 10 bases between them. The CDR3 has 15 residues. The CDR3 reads CASSEGTSITGELFF. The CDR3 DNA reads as TGTGCCAGCAGTGAAGGGACATCTATCACCGGGGAGCTGTTTTTT.

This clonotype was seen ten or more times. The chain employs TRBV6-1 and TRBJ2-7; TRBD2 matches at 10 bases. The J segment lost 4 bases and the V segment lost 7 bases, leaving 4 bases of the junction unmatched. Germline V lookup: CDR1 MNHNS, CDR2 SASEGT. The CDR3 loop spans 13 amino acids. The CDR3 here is CASKAGGRYEQYF. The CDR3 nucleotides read TGTGCCAGCAAAGCGGGGGGGCGGTACGAGCAGTACTTC.

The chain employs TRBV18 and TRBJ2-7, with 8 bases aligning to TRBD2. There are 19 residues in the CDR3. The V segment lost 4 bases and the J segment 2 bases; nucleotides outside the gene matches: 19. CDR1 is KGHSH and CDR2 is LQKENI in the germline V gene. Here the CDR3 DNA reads TGTGCCAGCTCACTAGACCAGCCTAGAGGGGCGGGGGGCACCTACGAGCAGTACTTC. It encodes CASSLDQPRGAGGTYEQYF.

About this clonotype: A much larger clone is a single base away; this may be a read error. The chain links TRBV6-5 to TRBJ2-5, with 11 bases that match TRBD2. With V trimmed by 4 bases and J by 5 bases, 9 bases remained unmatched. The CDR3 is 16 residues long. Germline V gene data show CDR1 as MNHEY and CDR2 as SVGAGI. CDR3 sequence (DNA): TGTGCCAGCAGTTCTACTAGCGGGAGCTGGGGGGAGACCCAGTACTTC. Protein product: CASSSTSGSWGETQYF.

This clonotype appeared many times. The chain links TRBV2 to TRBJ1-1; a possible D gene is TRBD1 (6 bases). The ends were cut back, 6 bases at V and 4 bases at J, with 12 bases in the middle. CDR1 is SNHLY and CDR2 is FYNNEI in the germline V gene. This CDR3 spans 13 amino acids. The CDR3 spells CASRGQQATEAFF. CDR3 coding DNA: TGTGCCAGCAGGGGACAACAAGCCACTGAAGCTTTCTTT.

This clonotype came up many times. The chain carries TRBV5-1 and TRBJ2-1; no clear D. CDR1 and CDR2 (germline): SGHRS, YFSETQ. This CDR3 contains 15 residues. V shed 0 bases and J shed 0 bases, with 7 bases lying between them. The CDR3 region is CASSLEASSYNEQFF. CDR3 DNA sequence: TGCGCCAGCAGCTTGGAGGCCAGCTCCTACAATGAGCAGTTCTTC.

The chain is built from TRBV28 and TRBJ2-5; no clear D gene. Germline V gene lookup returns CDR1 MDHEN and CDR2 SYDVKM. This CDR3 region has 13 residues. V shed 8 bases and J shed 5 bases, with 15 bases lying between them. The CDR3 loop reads CASLGQGRETQYF. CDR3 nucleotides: TGTGCCAGCCTAGGCCAAGGTCGGGAGACCCAGTACTTC.

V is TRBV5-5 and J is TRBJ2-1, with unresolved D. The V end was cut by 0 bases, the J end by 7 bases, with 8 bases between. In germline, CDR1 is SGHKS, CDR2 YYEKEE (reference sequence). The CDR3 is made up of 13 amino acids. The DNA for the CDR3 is TGTGCCAGCAGCTTGGGGGTGGGGAATGAGCAGTTCTTC. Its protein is CASSLGVGNEQFF.

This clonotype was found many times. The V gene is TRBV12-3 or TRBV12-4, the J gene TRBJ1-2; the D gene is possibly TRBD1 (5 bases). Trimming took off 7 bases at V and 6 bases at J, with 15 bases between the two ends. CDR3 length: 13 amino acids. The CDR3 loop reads CASNLNRQNGYTF. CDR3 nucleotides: TGTGCCAGCAACTTAAACAGGCAAAATGGCTACACCTTC.

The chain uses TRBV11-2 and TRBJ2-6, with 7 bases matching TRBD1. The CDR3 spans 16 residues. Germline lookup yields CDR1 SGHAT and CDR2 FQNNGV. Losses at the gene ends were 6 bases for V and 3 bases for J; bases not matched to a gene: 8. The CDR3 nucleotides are TGTGCCAGCAGATCACAGGGGCTATTTGGGGCCAACGTCCTGACTTTC. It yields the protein CASRSQGLFGANVLTF.

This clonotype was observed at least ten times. In nucleotides, the CDR3 is TGTGCCAGCAGTCAACCCCGTGGGAAGGGGGGCTACGAGCAGTACTTC. This sequence encodes CASSQPRGKGGYEQYF. The genes are TRBV28 and TRBJ2-7; possibly TRBD1 or TRBD2 for D (6 bases each). Trimming left V 5 bases short and J 3 bases short, with 20 bases between. Germline V gene data show CDR1 as MDHEN and CDR2 as SYDVKM. There are 16 residues in the CDR3. Together with reference TRBV28 and TRBJ2-7, the CDR3 gives the full variable domain: DVKVTQSSRYLVKRTGEKVFLECVQDMDHENMFWYRQDPGLGLRLIYFSYDVKMKEKGDIPEGYSVSREKKERFSLILESASTNQTSMYLCASSQPRGKGGYEQYFGPGTRLTVT.

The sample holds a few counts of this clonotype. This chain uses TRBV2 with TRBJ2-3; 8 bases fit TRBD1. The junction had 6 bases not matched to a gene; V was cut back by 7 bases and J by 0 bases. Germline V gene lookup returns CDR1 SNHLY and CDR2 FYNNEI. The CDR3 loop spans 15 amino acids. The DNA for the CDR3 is TGTGCCAGCATCAGGACAGGGAAGAGCACAGATACGCAGTATTTT. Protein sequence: CASIRTGKSTDTQYF.

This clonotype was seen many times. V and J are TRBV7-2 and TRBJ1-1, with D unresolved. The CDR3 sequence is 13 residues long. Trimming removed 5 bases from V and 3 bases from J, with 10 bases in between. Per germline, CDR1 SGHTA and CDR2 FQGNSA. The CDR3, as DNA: TGTGCCAGCAGCCCCCGCGATTACACTGAAGCTTTCTTT. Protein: CASSPRDYTEAFF. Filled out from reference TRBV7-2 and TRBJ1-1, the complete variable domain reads GAGVSQSPSNKVTEKGKDVELRCDPISGHTALYWYRQSLGQGLEFLIYFQGNSAPDKSGLPSDRFSAERTGGSVSTLTIQRTQQEDSAVYLCASSPRDYTEAFFGQGTRLTVV.

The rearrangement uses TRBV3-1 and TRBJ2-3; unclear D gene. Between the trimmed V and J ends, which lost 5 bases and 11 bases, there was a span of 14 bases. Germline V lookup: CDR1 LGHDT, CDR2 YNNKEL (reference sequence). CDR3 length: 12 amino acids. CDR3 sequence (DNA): TGTGCCAGCAGCTACCAACGCGGCGGGCAGTATTTT. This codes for CASSYQRGGQYF.

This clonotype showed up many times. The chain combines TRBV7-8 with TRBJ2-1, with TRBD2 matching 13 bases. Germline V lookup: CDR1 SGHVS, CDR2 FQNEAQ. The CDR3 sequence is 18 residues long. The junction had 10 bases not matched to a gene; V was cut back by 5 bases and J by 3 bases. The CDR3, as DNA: TGTGCCAGCAGCCGTCGACTAGCGGGAGGCACAATCTACAATGAGCAGTTCTTC. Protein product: CASSRRLAGGTIYNEQFF.

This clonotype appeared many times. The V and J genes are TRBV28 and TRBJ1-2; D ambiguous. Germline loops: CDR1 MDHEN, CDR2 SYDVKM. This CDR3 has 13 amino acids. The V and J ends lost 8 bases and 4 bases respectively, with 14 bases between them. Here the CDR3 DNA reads TGTGCCAGCGGTAACCGGGCCGGCTATGGCTACACCTTC. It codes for CASGNRAGYGYTF.

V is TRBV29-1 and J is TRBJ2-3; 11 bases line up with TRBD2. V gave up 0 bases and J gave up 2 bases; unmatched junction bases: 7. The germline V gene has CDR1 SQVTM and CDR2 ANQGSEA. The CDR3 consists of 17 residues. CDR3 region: CSVEDPLAGGNTDTQYF. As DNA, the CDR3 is TGCAGCGTTGAAGATCCTCTAGCGGGGGGCAACACAGATACGCAGTATTTT.

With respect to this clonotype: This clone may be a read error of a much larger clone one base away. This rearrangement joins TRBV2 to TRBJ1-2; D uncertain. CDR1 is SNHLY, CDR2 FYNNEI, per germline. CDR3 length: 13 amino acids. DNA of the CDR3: TGTGCCAGCAGGGTGACTACTAACCATGGCTACACCTTC. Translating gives CASRVTTNHGYTF.

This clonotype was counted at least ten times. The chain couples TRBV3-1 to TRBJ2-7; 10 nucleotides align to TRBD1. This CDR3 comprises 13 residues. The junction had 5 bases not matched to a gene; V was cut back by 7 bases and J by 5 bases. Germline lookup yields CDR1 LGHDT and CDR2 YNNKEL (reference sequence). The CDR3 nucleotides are TGTGCCAGCACCCGAGGGACAGGGGACGAGCAGTACTTC. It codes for CASTRGTGDEQYF.

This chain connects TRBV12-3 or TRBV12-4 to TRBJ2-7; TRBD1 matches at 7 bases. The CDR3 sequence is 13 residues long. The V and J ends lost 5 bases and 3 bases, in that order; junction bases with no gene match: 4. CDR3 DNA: TGTGCCAGCAGTATGACAGGGAACTACGAGCAGTACTTC. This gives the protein CASSMTGNYEQYF.

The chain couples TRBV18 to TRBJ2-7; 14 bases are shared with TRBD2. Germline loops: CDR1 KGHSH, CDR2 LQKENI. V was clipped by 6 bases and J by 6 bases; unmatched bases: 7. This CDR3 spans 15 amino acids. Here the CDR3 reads CASSRLAGGYSEQYF. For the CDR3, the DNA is TGTGCCAGCTCGCGACTAGCGGGAGGGTATAGCGAGCAGTACTTC.

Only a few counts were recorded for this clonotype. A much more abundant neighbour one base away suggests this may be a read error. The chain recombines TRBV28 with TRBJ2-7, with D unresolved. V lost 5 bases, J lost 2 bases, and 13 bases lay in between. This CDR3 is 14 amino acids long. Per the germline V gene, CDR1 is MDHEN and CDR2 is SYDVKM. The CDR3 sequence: CASSPGDMTYEQYF. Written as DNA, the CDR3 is TGTGCCAGCAGTCCAGGAGACATGACCTACGAGCAGTACTTC.

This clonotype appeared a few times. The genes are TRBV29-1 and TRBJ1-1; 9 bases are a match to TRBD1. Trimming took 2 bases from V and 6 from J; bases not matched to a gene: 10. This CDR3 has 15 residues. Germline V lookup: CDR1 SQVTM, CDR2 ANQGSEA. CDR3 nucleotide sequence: TGCAGCGTTGAAATGAGGGACAGGGTCCACGCTGAAGCTTTCTTT. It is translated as CSVEMRDRVHAEAFF.